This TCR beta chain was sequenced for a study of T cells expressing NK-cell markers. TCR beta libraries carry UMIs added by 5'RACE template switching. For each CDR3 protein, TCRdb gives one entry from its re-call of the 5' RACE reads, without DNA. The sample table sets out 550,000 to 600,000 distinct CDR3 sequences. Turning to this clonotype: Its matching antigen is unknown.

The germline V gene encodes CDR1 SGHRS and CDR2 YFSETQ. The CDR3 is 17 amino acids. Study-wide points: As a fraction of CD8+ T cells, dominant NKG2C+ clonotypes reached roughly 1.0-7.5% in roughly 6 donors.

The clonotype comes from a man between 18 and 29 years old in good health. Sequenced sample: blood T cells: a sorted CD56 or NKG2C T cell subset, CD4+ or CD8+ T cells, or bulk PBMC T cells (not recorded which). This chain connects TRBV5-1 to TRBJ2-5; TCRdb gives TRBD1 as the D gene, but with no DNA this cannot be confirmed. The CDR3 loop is CASSLLGARGQGETQYF.